This section outlines one TCR beta chain sequence together with its context. Its antigen specificity is not known. Base-call qualities are not available, and no considerably larger clone is one nucleotide away. The sample belongs to a study of shared clonotypes between healthy human individuals (dated by TCRdb to about 2020). In terms of the full investigation: Two women and a few men aged 18 to 49 years were included in the cohort. For each donor, CD4 naive and CD4 memory were each given three plates, CD8 naive was given two plates, and CD8 memory was given one plate. To increase sequencing depth and limit assay-specific biases, TCR repertoire library preparation and sequencing were carried out by different laboratories using diverse techniques. Per donor, leukapheresis produced somewhere between about 0.94 and 10 billion PBMCs. Blood TCR repertoires of 5 or 6 healthy adults were deeply sequenced to estimate repertoire size and the extent of clonotype sharing between individuals.

For the CD8 naive samples, CD45RO-negative cells were positively selected for CCR7, yielding a CD45RA+CCR7+ population from which TemRA cells were excluded. The donors were healthy, HIV-negative adults who had no recently reported acute infections or vaccinations. Every donor was a Caucasian adult living in Nashville, Tennessee, USA. Blood was collected by leukapheresis, and PBMCs were isolated by Ficoll-Histopaque density gradient centrifugation and then cryopreserved in liquid nitrogen vapor phase. Analytical flow cytometry was used to check the purity and quantity of each magnetically sorted T cell population. Each sorted fraction had its genomic DNA isolated and then quantified by UV absorbance on a Nanodrop 2000c. What the authors observed across the whole study: Only blood was sampled, and tissue TCR repertoires likely differ from those in blood. Naive subsets generally had larger estimated clonotype richness than memory subsets. Across a handful of donors, approximately 5% of naive CD4, around 3.5% of naive CD8, about 2.3% of memory CD4, and roughly 0.41% of memory CD8 clonotypes were shared. Compared with non-shared clonotypes, the clonotypes found in all four sorted-subset donors had higher generation probabilities. Pairwise subsampling indicated that sequencing depth was expected to affect the degree of clonotype sharing among donors. Incomplete sequencing was indicated by rarefaction of sorted-subset datasets, despite the large sequencing depth. Because the study included a small number of donors, the genetic and exposure-history diversity represented was limited.

Sequences LNHDA (CDR1) and SQIVND (CDR2) are obtained from the germline V gene (reference sequence). V sheds 3 bases and J sheds 3 bases, leaving 9 bases between their ends. The CDR3 spans 14 residues, from the cysteine through the phenylalanine. The read is trimmed to its CDR3 DNA, 42 bases read in frame from base 1. Using the deep immunoSEQ assay, multiplex PCR amplified TCR CDR3 regions from genomic DNA. Extracted genomic DNA from each cell subset was spread evenly across all wells of several immunoSEQ 96-well plates, with each plate serving as a replicate. For sorted subsets, 150 to 200 ng genomic DNA, equal to tens of thousands of T cell genomes, was loaded into each replicate PCR. The purified libraries were quantified using a Qubit 3.0 fluorometer, sized with a Bioanalyzer 2100, and then quantified again using the KAPA Library Quantification kit. Every immunoSEQ 96-well plate was sequenced on a separate single-read 150-cycle Illumina NextSeq 550 flow cell. As for the original processing: Because the immunoSEQ output included only junctional sequences and no quality scores, the filtering could not be the same as the filtering used for full-length reads. Sequences were annotated with PyIR, a Python wrapper for IgBLAST v1.9, using IMGT germline references to assign V/J genes and CDR3. Reads were removed for weak V/J assignments (E-value above 1e-6), missing CDR3, stop codons, out-of-frame junctions, or ambiguous translated residues. A V3J clonotype was defined by an identical inferred V gene, J gene, and CDR3 amino acid sequence. Percentage overlap between repertoires was calculated by dividing the number of shared unique clonotypes by the size of the smaller repertoire. RTK rarefaction, the Chao1 estimator, and Recon v2.1 estimates of unobserved clonotypes were used to assess repertoire richness. OLGA was used to compute generation probabilities for all TCRbeta clonotypes that the gDNA method yielded from a handful of donors. TCRdb obtained this table from immuneACCESS and retained in-frame rearrangements with V and J assigned. These tables miss some clones; where compared with another copy, unresolved V genes account for less than half of the shortfall, and the remainder is unexplained. Clone size and V and J calls were adopted from that table, with D and trimming inferred from the DNA. Across this sample there are hundreds of thousands of clones, with roughly 96% seen only once. The ten largest clones capture around 0.11% of the sample.

The sequence derives from a woman in her twenties or thirties in good health. The specimen was naive CD8+ T cells sorted from blood. Per the publication, the cell subset or site label means: CD45RA+CCR7+. The chain uses TRBV19 and TRBJ2-4; TRBD1 is a weak D gene call, 6 bases matching. The CDR3 reads CASSMDRDKNIQYF. The DNA reads as follows: TGTGCCAGTAGTATGGACAGAGACAAAAACATTCAGTACTTC.